This passage covers 28 T cell receptor beta chains from one sample sequenced in a study of T cell repertoires in cytomegalovirus infection (dated by TCRdb to the late 2010s). No antigen has been assigned to these receptors. Data came from an Illumina HiSeq 1500. The public reads were quality trimmed at Q25 with fastp and then assembled into clones with MiXCR by TCRdb, keeping productive beta chains. When rows share a CDR3 protein, they turn into one entry using the most common DNA and genes. Recorded for this sample are about 770,000 distinct CDR3 sequences; about 28% of them occurred a single time. The ten largest clones represent about 12% of the sample. The treatment or condition label of this sample denotes: in vitro stimulation with specific CMV peptide epitopes to enrich CMV-specific T cells. Sequences were derived from cultured CD8+ T cells from PBMCs, sampled from culture after CMV antigen stimulation. The receptors originated from a human donor in good health (CMV status not recorded). Some clones in this sample may be carry-over from other donors' samples.

The sample holds many counts of this clonotype. V gene TRBV7-8 combines with J gene TRBJ2-2; unclear D gene. The CDR3 totals 11 residues. Germline V CDR1 and CDR2: SGHVS, FQNEAQ. With 5 bases removed from V and 8 bases from J, the gap between germline ends came to 6 bases. DNA of the CDR3: TGTGCCAGCAGCAATCCTGGGGAGCTGTTTTTT. It translates to CASSNPGELFF.

This clonotype was found many times. As DNA, the CDR3 is TGTGCCAGCAGCGGACAGGGGTCAGATACTGAAGCTTTCTTT. This translates into CASSGQGSDTEAFF. V usage is TRBV12-3 or TRBV12-4 and J usage is TRBJ1-1; 9 nucleotides agree with TRBD1. The trim removed 6 bases at V and 5 bases at J, leaving 7 bases unmatched. The CDR3 spans 14 residues.

V gene TRBV19 combines with J gene TRBJ2-3; D is ambiguous. The length of the CDR3 is 15 residues. V lost 5 bases and J lost 2, with 14 bases in between. Germline values: CDR1 LNHDA, CDR2 SQIVND (reference sequence). Here the CDR3 reads CASSRSWWDTDTQYF. DNA of the CDR3: TGTGCCAGTAGTCGGAGTTGGTGGGACACAGATACGCAGTATTTT. Complete variable domain (other parts from reference TRBV19 and TRBJ2-3): DGGITQSPKYLFRKEGQNVTLSCEQNLNHDAMYWYRQDPGQGLRLIYYSQIVNDFQKGDIAEGYSVSREKKESFPLTVTSAQKNPTAFYLCASSRSWWDTDTQYFGPGTRLTVL.

The chain links TRBV4-3 to TRBJ2-3, with D perhaps TRBD1 (5 bases). Trimming took off 0 bases at V and 3 bases at J, with 7 bases between the two ends. The CDR3 loop spans 14 amino acids. Germline assignment: CDR1 LGHNA and CDR2 YSLEER. CDR3 loop: CASSQEQGTDTQYF. Written as DNA, the CDR3 is TGCGCCAGCAGCCAAGAGCAGGGTACAGATACGCAGTATTTT.

The V gene is TRBV14, the J gene TRBJ2-7; no clear D gene. The CDR3 totals 15 residues. The V end lost 0 bases, the J end lost 3 bases, and 12 bases lay between the germline ends. Per germline, CDR1 SGHDN and CDR2 FVKESK. DNA of the CDR3: TGTGCCAGCAGCCAAGATGGGGTGGCGGTCTACGAGCAGTACTTC. The encoded protein is CASSQDGVAVYEQYF.

This chain joins TRBV4-2 and TRBJ2-5, with a tentative D call TRBD1 (5 bases). The CDR3 has 15 residues. V was clipped by 0 bases and J by 0 bases, with 8 bases between them. Per germline, CDR1 LGHNA and CDR2 YNFKEQ. Here the CDR3 reads CASSQERGDQETQYF. DNA of the CDR3: TGTGCCAGCAGCCAAGAAAGGGGCGACCAAGAGACCCAGTACTTC.

J is TRBJ1-4 and V is TRBV12-5; TRBD1 might be the D (6 bases). V was pared by 5 bases and J by 6 bases, with 16 bases between. Germline CDR1 reads LGHNT; CDR2 reads FRNRAP. This CDR3 spans 15 amino acids. The CDR3 DNA reads TGTGCTAGTGGTCAAGCGGGACAAGGGGATGAAAAACTGTTTTTT. This gives the protein CASGQAGQGDEKLFF.

This clonotype was detected only a few times. The genes are TRBV7-6 and TRBJ2-3; 12 bases agree with TRBD2. From germline, CDR1 is SGHVS and CDR2 FNYEAQ. Trimming cost V 5 bases and J 2 bases; bases outside gene matches: 5. The CDR3 sequence is 16 residues long. This CDR3 is CASSLASGGVTDTQYF. The CDR3 DNA follows: TGTGCCAGCAGCCTCGCTAGCGGGGGGGTCACAGATACGCAGTATTTT.

This clonotype was observed at least ten times. The V and J genes are TRBV12-3 or TRBV12-4 and TRBJ2-7; no clear D. This CDR3 region has 12 residues. Trimming left V 3 bases short and J 7 bases short, with 10 bases between. The chain's CDR3 is CASSFGRIEQYF. Here the CDR3 DNA reads TGTGCCAGCAGTTTCGGGCGGATTGAGCAGTACTTC.

This clonotype was seen ten or more times. In DNA, the CDR3 is TGTGCCAGCAGTGAAGCGGGACTTGTGGGCTACACCTTC. This sequence encodes CASSEAGLVGYTF. The V call is TRBV2, the J call TRBJ1-2, with a possible D match to TRBD1 (5 bases). The CDR3 has 13 residues. Germline CDR1 SNHLY, CDR2 FYNNEI. V lost 0 bases and J 8 bases, leaving 10 bases between the germline ends.

As for this clonotype: Since a much larger clone is just one base distant, this may be a read error. The J gene is TRBJ2-6, the V gene TRBV7-6; unclear D gene. CDR1 and CDR2 from the germline V gene are SGHVS and FNYEAQ. The CDR3 consists of 16 residues. Trimming cost V 0 bases and J 1 base, with 7 bases left between them. The CDR3 nucleotides read TGTGCCAGCAGCTTAGCTCCAGAGTCTGGGGCCAACGTCCTGACTTTC. Its translation is CASSLAPESGANVLTF.

This clonotype has a handful of counts. Possible read error: a much larger clone is one base away. The V gene is TRBV11-3, the J gene TRBJ2-3; D not resolved. Trimming stripped 2 bases from V and 2 bases from J, with 5 bases between. The CDR3 extends over 13 amino acids. The germline V gene encodes CDR1 SGHNT and CDR2 YENEEA. The CDR3 protein is CASSLFLTDTQYF. DNA for the CDR3: TGTGCCAGCAGCTTATTCCTCACAGATACGCAGTATTTT.

CDR3 region: CSALTGGRYTEAFF. The DNA of the CDR3 is TGCAGCGCTTTAACAGGGGGCAGGTACACTGAAGCTTTCTTT. The chain couples TRBV29-1 to TRBJ1-1; 9 bases agree with TRBD1. The germline gives CDR1 SQVTM, CDR2 ANQGSEA. With 7 bases clipped from V and 3 bases from J, the junction kept 9 bases outside the gene matches. The CDR3 contains 14 residues.

Notes on this clonotype: Its ends do not fully match the called genes, so a read error is possible. The chain uses TRBV4-1 and TRBJ1-5; D may be TRBD1 (6 bases). Germline V gives CDR1 MGHRA, CDR2 YSYEKL. CDR3 length: 13 amino acids. The CDR3 sequence: CASSQYRVQPQHF. CDR3 coding DNA: TGTGCCAGCAGCCAGTACAGGGTTCAGCCCCAGCATTTT.

V gene TRBV6-1 combines with J gene TRBJ2-7; possibly TRBD1 or TRBD2 for D (6 bases each). The germline CDR1 and CDR2 sequences are MNHNS and SASEGT. Trimming took 3 bases from V and 0 from J, leaving 18 bases between them. The CDR3 runs to 17 residues. CDR3 nucleotides: TGTGCCAGCAGTGATGTTTTGGGGGGCTGGGACTCCTACGAGCAGTACGTC. Its protein is CASSDVLGGWDSYEQYV.

V usage is TRBV13 and J usage is TRBJ1-4, with TRBD1 as a possible D gene (5 bases). CDR1 is PRHDT, CDR2 FYEKMQ, per germline (reference sequence). Trimming left V 0 bases short and J 6 bases short, with 17 bases between. This CDR3 has 17 amino acids. The CDR3 loop reads CASSLGLAGGDDEKLFF. CDR3 in DNA: TGTGCCAGCAGCTTAGGCCTCGCGGGAGGGGATGATGAAAAACTGTTTTTT.

V is TRBV5-1 and J is TRBJ2-5; no firm D call. CDR3 length: 14 residues. Germline V lookup: CDR1 SGHRS, CDR2 YFSETQ. Trimming removed 3 bases from V and 1 base from J, with 10 bases in between. The CDR3 DNA sequence: TGCGCCAGCAGCTGGAAGGTAGCCCAAGAGACCCAGTACTTC. Protein product: CASSWKVAQETQYF.

This clonotype was seen more than once but under ten times. The chain is built from TRBV27 and TRBJ1-2, with D tentatively TRBD1 (6 bases). CDR3 length: 14 amino acids. Germline V gives CDR1 MNHEY, CDR2 SMNVEV (reference sequence). The ends were cut back, 2 bases at V and 4 bases at J, with 11 bases in the middle. The CDR3 spells CASSLVQGAYGYTF. The DNA of the CDR3 is TGTGCCAGCAGTTTAGTACAGGGTGCCTATGGCTACACCTTC.

The V gene is TRBV29-1, the J gene TRBJ2-7, with D tentatively TRBD1 (5 bases). The CDR3 extends over 15 amino acids. V lost 3 bases to trimming and J lost 0 bases, with 15 bases between them. CDR1 is SQVTM and CDR2 is ANQGSEA in the germline V gene. This CDR3 reads CSVESSDTSSYEQYF. For the CDR3, the DNA is TGCAGCGTTGAGTCATCGGACACAAGCTCCTACGAGCAGTACTTC.

The table lists this clonotype with a few counts. The chain joins TRBV2 to TRBJ1-5; no clear D. The CDR3 extends over 15 amino acids. V lost 3 bases, J lost 0 bases, and 9 bases lay in between. Germline V gives CDR1 SNHLY, CDR2 FYNNEI. CDR3 loop: CASSESGNSNQPQHF. The CDR3 coding sequence is TGTGCCAGCAGTGAGAGTGGAAATAGCAATCAGCCCCAGCATTTT.

The chain combines TRBV7-9 with TRBJ2-5; TRBD2 is a possible D gene (6 bases). The CDR3 is 15 residues long. V lost 6 bases, J lost 4 bases, and 18 bases lay in between. The germline V gene encodes CDR1 SEHNR and CDR2 FQNEAQ (reference sequence). CDR3 in DNA: TGTGCCAGCAGTTTACCGGGACTCAACGCAGAGACCCAGTACTTC. Its protein is CASSLPGLNAETQYF.

This chain connects TRBV20-1 to TRBJ2-5, with 11 positions matching TRBD2. Trimming took 6 bases from V and 5 from J; bases not matched to a gene: 8. The CDR3 consists of 14 residues. From germline, CDR1 is DFQATT and CDR2 SNEGSKA (reference sequence). The CDR3 DNA is TGCAGTGCAACCGGGACTAGCGGTTCTGAGACCCAGTACTTC. Amino acids: CSATGTSGSETQYF.

This clonotype was seen a handful of times. The chain links TRBV6-5 to TRBJ1-3; possible D gene TRBD1, 5 bases. Germline loops: CDR1 MNHEY, CDR2 SVGAGI. V was clipped by 4 bases and J by 0 bases, with 10 bases between them. This CDR3 is 15 amino acids long. CDR3 nucleotides: TGTGCCAGCAGTTCCTGGACAAGCTCTGGAAACACCATATATTTT. This encodes CASSSWTSSGNTIYF.

In this sample, this clonotype turned up a few times. For the CDR3, the DNA is TGTGCCAGCAGCCAAAAAAGACAGGGGAATGAGCAGTTCTTC. Protein: CASSQKRQGNEQFF. The chain has TRBV4-2 and TRBJ2-1; the match to TRBD1 covers 8 bases. Losses at the gene ends were 2 bases for V and 7 bases for J; bases not matched to a gene: 4. CDR3 size: 14 residues. Germline loops: CDR1 LGHNA, CDR2 YNFKEQ.

This clonotype was detected only a few times. DNA of the CDR3: TGTGCCAGCAGCCCTCAGAGGGGGGGCGGCACTGAAGCTTTCTTT. It translates to CASSPQRGGGTEAFF. The chain has TRBV7-9 and TRBJ1-1, with D perhaps TRBD1 (6 bases). V was trimmed by 5 bases and J by 4 bases, leaving 17 bases between them. Per the germline V gene, CDR1 is SEHNR and CDR2 is FQNEAQ (reference sequence). The CDR3 has 15 residues.

The chain joins TRBV6-8 to TRBJ2-7; D tentatively reads TRBD1 or TRBD2 (5 bases each). Germline lookup yields CDR1 MNHGY and CDR2 SAAAGT. The CDR3 is 21 amino acids. V was trimmed by 10 bases and J by 3 bases, leaving 40 bases between them. CDR3 residues: CATSGQGFTAGIRNLDYEQYF. For the CDR3, the DNA is TGTGCCACCTCGGGGCAGGGATTTACGGCAGGGATACGTAACCTGGACTACGAGCAGTACTTC.

CDR3 in amino acids: CASSQEGSGGDEQFF. In nucleotides, the CDR3 is TGCGCCAGCAGCCAAGAGGGGTCCGGTGGGGATGAGCAGTTCTTC. The chain combines TRBV4-1 with TRBJ2-1; D gene unclear. Trimming stripped 0 bases from V and 8 bases from J, with 14 bases between. CDR3 length: 15 amino acids. Looked up from germline, CDR1 is MGHRA and CDR2 is YSYEKL.

This clonotype appeared a single time. The genes are TRBV27 and TRBJ1-1, with TRBD1 identical over 10 bases. This CDR3 contains 15 residues. Germline V gene data show CDR1 as MNHEY and CDR2 as SMNVEV (reference sequence). The V and J ends lost 7 bases and 4 bases, in that order; junction bases with no gene match: 9. Here the CDR3 reads CASIRRTGGSTEAFF. The DNA of the CDR3 is TGTGCCAGCATAAGAAGGACAGGGGGGAGCACTGAAGCTTTCTTT.